The 12 T cell receptor beta chains below come from one sample, sequenced in a study of human thymus T cells (dated by TCRdb to about 2020). Receptors were amplified or captured by the immunoSEQ multiplex PCR assay. The source is immuneACCESS, and TCRdb retained only in-frame sequences with V and J called. Part of the clones is not carried over; for the studies checked, unresolved V genes explain less than half of this, and the remainder is unexplained. The sample contains approximately 40,000 clones, 94% of them found a single time. The ten most abundant clones make up about 0.12% of the sample. The sample consisted of blood. The receptors were sampled from a boy younger than two with a congenital heart defect but otherwise immunologically healthy.

The V gene is TRBV19, the J gene TRBJ2-5, with TRBD1 matching over 9 bases. The CDR3 loop spans 14 amino acids. The junction had 6 bases not matched to a gene; V was cut back by 6 bases and J by 4 bases. In germline, CDR1 is LNHDA, CDR2 SQIVND (reference sequence). Here the CDR3 DNA reads TGTGCCAGTAGGGCGACAGGGGGTGGAGAGACCCAGTACTTC. Translating gives CASRATGGGETQYF. Looking up the rest from reference TRBV19 and TRBJ2-5 gives the full variable domain: DGGITQSPKYLFRKEGQNVTLSCEQNLNHDAMYWYRQDPGQGLRLIYYSQIVNDFQKGDIAEGYSVSREKKESFPLTVTSAQKNPTAFYLCASRATGGGETQYFGPGTRLLVL.

The chain couples TRBV5-1 to TRBJ1-6, with a weak D call TRBD1 (5 bases). This CDR3 is built from 14 residues. CDR1 and CDR2 (germline): SGHRS, YFSETQ. V was cut by 3 bases and J by 5 bases, with 9 bases left in between. Here the CDR3 reads CASSWEGNNSPLHF. The CDR3 DNA reads TGCGCCAGCAGCTGGGAGGGGAATAATTCACCCCTCCACTTT.

This chain uses TRBV10-3 with TRBJ2-3, with 13 bases fitting TRBD2. This CDR3 has 17 residues. Germline V lookup: CDR1 ENHRY, CDR2 SYGVKD. J was trimmed by 4 bases and V by 5 bases; bases with no gene match: 9. The CDR3 DNA reads as TGTGCCATCAGTCCGCGACTAGCGGGGGGTACTCCAGATACGCAGTATTTT. Translated, it gives CAISPRLAGGTPDTQYF.

The rearrangement uses TRBV5-6 and TRBJ2-2, with D maybe TRBD2 (5 bases). The CDR3 runs 16 residues. Germline-derived CDR1 and CDR2 are SGHDT and YYEEEE. Trimming took 3 bases from V and 1 from J, leaving 13 bases between them. This CDR3 reads CASSSSTRGNTGELFF. CDR3 coding DNA: TGTGCCAGCAGCTCTTCCACCCGGGGGAACACCGGGGAGCTGTTTTTT. Together with reference TRBV5-6 and TRBJ2-2, the CDR3 gives the full variable domain: DAGVTQSPTHLIKTRGQQVTLRCSPKSGHDTVSWYQQALGQGPQFIFQYYEEEERQRGNFPDRFSGHQFPNYSSELNVNALLLGDSALYLCASSSSTRGNTGELFFGEGSRLTVL.

This chain links TRBV4-2 with TRBJ2-3; 8 bases align to TRBD2. V gave up 2 bases and J gave up 2 bases; unmatched junction bases: 9. CDR1 is LGHNA and CDR2 is YNFKEQ in the germline V gene. The CDR3 contains 17 residues. The CDR3 spells CASSQPGGAGVTDTQYF. CDR3 nucleotide sequence: TGTGCCAGCAGCCAACCCGGGGGAGCGGGAGTCACAGATACGCAGTATTTT.

The CDR3 DNA reads as TGTGCCATCAGTCGACAGGGATTTAACTATGGCTACACCTTC. Amino acid sequence: CAISRQGFNYGYTF. The J gene is TRBJ1-2, the V gene TRBV10-3, with 7 bases that match TRBD1. The germline CDR1 and CDR2 sequences are ENHRY and SYGVKD. V was pared by 5 bases and J by 1 base, with 4 bases of the junction left unmatched. The length of the CDR3 is 14 residues.

This chain connects TRBV4-1 to TRBJ1-1; 8 bases are shared with TRBD1. Germline V lookup: CDR1 MGHRA, CDR2 YSYEKL. This CDR3 has 16 amino acids. V lost 2 bases and J lost 4; bases outside the gene matches: 9. The CDR3 loop is CASSQLTGERATEAFF. The CDR3 DNA sequence: TGCGCCAGCAGCCAACTGACAGGGGAAAGGGCCACTGAAGCTTTCTTT.

V is TRBV4-2 and J is TRBJ1-1; tentatively, D is TRBD1 (5 bases). Germline CDR1 LGHNA, CDR2 YNFKEQ. V lost 4 bases to trimming and J lost 0 bases, with 15 bases between them. CDR3 size: 16 residues. CDR3 nucleotide sequence: TGTGCCAGCAGCCTAATTCTAGCAGGGATGAACACTGAAGCTTTCTTT. This sequence encodes CASSLILAGMNTEAFF.

V usage is TRBV5-6 and J usage is TRBJ2-1; the D gene is possibly TRBD2 (6 bases). V lost 0 bases, J lost 4 bases, and 11 bases lay in between. The germline V gene has CDR1 SGHDT and CDR2 YYEEEE. CDR3 length: 15 residues. CDR3 DNA: TGTGCCAGCAGCTTGGGTGGAGGGGCTTACAATGAGCAGTTCTTC. Protein product: CASSLGGGAYNEQFF.

The V gene is TRBV7-9, the J gene TRBJ2-5; TRBD2 matches 8 bases. This CDR3 has 14 amino acids. Unmatched junction bases numbered 5, after V lost 2 bases and J lost 6 bases. CDR1 is SEHNR, CDR2 FQNEAQ, per germline (reference sequence). CDR3 sequence: CASSLSGGAQTQYF. CDR3 coding DNA: TGTGCCAGCAGCTTATCCGGGGGGGCACAGACCCAGTACTTC.

The chain is built from TRBV19 and TRBJ1-1, with D possibly being TRBD1 (6 bases). The V gene lost 7 bases and the J gene lost 1 base, with 13 bases spanning the gap. Germline CDR1 LNHDA, CDR2 SQIVND (reference sequence). This CDR3 region has 14 residues. CDR3 bases: TGTGCCAGTACCCGGACAGCTGCGAACACTGAAGCTTTCTTT. This codes for CASTRTAANTEAFF. The whole variable domain, remainder taken from reference TRBV19 and TRBJ1-1, is DGGITQSPKYLFRKEGQNVTLSCEQNLNHDAMYWYRQDPGQGLRLIYYSQIVNDFQKGDIAEGYSVSREKKESFPLTVTSAQKNPTAFYLCASTRTAANTEAFFGQGTRLTVV.

V usage is TRBV5-5 and J usage is TRBJ2-7, with D possibly called TRBD1 or TRBD2 (5 bases each). Germline-derived CDR1 and CDR2 are SGHKS and YYEKEE (reference sequence). The CDR3 is made up of 16 amino acids. The germline V and J ends were trimmed by 0 bases and 0 bases, with 13 bases remaining between them. The CDR3 DNA is TGTGCCAGCAGCTTGGTGCAGGGACCGGCCTCCTACGAGCAGTACTTC. Protein sequence: CASSLVQGPASYEQYF.